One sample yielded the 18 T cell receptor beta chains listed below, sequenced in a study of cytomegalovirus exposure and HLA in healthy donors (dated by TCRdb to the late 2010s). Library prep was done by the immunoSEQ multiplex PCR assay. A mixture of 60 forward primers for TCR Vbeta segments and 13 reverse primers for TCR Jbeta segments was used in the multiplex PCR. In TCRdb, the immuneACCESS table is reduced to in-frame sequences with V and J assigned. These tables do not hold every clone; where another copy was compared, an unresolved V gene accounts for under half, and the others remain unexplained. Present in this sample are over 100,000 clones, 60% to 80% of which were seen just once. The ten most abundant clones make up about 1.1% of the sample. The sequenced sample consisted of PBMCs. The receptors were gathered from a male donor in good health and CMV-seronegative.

The CDR3 DNA reads as TGTGCCTGGAGTAGAGGGACTAGCGGGGTCCAAGAGACCCAGTACTTC. Protein sequence: CAWSRGTSGVQETQYF. The chain couples TRBV30 to TRBJ2-5; 13 nucleotides match TRBD2. After removal of 2 bases from V and 1 base from J, the junction contained 4 bases not matched to a gene. Germline loops: CDR1 GTSNPN, CDR2 SVGIG (reference sequence). The CDR3 extends over 16 amino acids.

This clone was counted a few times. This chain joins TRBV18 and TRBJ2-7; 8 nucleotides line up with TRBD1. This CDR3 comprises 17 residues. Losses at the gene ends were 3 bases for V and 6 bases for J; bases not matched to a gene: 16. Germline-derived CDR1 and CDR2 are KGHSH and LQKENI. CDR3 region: CASSPRLQGAGDGEQYF. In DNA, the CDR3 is TGTGCCAGCTCACCTCGTCTTCAGGGGGCAGGTGATGGCGAGCAGTACTTC.

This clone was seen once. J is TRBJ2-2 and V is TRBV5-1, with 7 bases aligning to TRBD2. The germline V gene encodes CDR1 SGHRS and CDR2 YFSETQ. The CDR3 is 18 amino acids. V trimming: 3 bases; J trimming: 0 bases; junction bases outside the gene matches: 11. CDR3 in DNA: TGCGCCAGCAGCTCAATTGGGGGACTACCAACGAACACCGGGGAGCTGTTTTTT. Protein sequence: CASSSIGGLPTNTGELFF.

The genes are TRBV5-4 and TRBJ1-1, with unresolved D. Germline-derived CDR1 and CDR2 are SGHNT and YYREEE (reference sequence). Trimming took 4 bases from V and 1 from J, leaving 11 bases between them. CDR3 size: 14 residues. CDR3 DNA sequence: TGTGCCAGCAGCGGGAGCGGGCAGAACACTGAAGCTTTCTTT. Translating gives CASSGSGQNTEAFF.

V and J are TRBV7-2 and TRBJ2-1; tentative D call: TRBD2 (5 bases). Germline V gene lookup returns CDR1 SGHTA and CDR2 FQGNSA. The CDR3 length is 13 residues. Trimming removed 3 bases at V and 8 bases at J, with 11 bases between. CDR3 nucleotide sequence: TGTGCCAGCAGCTTTTGGGCTAGCCATGAGCAGTTCTTC. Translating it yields CASSFWASHEQFF.

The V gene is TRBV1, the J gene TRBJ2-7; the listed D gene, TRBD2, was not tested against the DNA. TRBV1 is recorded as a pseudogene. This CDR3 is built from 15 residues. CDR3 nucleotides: TGCACCAGCAGCCCCCTCAAGAGCGGGGGGTTCGAGCAGTACTTC. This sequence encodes CTSSPLKSGGFEQYF.

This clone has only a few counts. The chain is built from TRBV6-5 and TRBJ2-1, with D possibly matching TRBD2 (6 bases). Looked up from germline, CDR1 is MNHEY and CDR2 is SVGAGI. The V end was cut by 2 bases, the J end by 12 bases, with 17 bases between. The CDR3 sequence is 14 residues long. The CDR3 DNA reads TGTGCCAGCAGTTACGCCTTGGAGGGTGGTGGGCAGTTCTTC. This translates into CASSYALEGGGQFF.

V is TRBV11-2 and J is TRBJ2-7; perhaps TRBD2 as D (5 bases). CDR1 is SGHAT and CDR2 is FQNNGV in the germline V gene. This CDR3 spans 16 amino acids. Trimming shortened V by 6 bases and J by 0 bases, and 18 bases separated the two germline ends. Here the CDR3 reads CASRPPFKRDSYEQYF. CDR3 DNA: TGTGCCAGCAGGCCTCCTTTCAAGAGGGACTCCTACGAGCAGTACTTC.

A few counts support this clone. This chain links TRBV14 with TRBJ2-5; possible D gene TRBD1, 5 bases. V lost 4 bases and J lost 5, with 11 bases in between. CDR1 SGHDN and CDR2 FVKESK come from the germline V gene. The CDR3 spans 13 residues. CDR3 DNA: TGTGCCAGCAGCCCCTCCTGGGGCGAGACCCAGTACTTC. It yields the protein CASSPSWGETQYF. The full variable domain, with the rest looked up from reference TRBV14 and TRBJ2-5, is EAGVTQFPSHSVIEKGQTVTLRCDPISGHDNLYWYRRVMGKEIKFLLHFVKESKQDESGMPNNRFLAERTGGTYSTLKVQPAELEDSGVYFCASSPSWGETQYFGPGTRLLVL.

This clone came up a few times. The CDR3 DNA reads TGTGCCAGCAGGGGCGCCAGCACAGATACGCAGTATTTT. Its translation is CASRGASTDTQYF. The gene calls are TRBV2 and TRBJ2-3; D unclear. Germline V gives CDR1 SNHLY, CDR2 FYNNEI. The CDR3 consists of 13 residues. V was cut by 6 bases and J by 0 bases, with 7 bases left in between.

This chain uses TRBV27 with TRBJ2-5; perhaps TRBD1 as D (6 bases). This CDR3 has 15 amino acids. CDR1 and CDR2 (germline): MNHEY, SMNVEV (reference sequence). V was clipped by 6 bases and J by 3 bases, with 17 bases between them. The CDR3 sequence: CASSSTDRRKETQYF. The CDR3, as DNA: TGTGCCAGCAGCTCCACCGACAGGAGAAAAGAGACCCAGTACTTC.

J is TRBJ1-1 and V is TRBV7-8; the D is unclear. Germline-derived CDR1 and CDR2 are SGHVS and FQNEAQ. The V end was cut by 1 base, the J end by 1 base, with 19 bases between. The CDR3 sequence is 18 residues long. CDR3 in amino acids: CASSLGLVVSGKNTEAFF. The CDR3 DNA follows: TGTGCCAGCAGCTTAGGGCTCGTCGTGTCGGGGAAGAACACTGAAGCTTTCTTT. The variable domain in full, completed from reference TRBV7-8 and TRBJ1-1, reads GAGVSQSPRYKVAKRGQDVALRCDPISGHVSLFWYQQALGQGPEFLTYFQNEAQLDKSGLPSDRFFAERPEGSVSTLKIQRTQQEDSAVYLCASSLGLVVSGKNTEAFFGQGTRLTVV.

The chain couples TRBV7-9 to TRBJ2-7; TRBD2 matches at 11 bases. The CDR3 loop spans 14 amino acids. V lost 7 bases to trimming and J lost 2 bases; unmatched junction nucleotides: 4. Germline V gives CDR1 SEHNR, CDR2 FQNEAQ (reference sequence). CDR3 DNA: TGTGCCAGCACCGGGACTAGCGGTCCCTACGAGCAGTACTTC. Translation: CASTGTSGPYEQYF.

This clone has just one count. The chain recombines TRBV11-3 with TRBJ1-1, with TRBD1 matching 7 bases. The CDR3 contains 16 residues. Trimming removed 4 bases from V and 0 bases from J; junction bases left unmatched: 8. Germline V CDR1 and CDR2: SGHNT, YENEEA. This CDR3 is CASSSPQGQLNTEAFF. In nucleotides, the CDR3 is TGTGCCAGCAGCTCGCCACAGGGACAGCTGAACACTGAAGCTTTCTTT.

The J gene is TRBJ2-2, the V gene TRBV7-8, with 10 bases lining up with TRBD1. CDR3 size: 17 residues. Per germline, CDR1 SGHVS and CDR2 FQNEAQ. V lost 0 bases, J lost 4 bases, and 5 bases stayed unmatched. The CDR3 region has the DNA TGTGCCAGCAGCTTAGCGAGGTGGGACAGGGGCACCGGGGAGCTGTTTTTT. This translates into CASSLARWDRGTGELFF. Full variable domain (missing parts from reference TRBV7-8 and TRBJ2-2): GAGVSQSPRYKVAKRGQDVALRCDPISGHVSLFWYQQALGQGPEFLTYFQNEAQLDKSGLPSDRFFAERPEGSVSTLKIQRTQQEDSAVYLCASSLARWDRGTGELFFGEGSRLTVL.

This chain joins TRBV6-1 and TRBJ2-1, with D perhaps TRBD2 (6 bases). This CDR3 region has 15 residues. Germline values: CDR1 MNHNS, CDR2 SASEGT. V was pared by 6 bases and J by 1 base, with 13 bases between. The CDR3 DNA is TGTGCCAGCAGCGCGGGGATACAGTCCTACAATGAGCAGTTCTTC. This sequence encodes CASSAGIQSYNEQFF.

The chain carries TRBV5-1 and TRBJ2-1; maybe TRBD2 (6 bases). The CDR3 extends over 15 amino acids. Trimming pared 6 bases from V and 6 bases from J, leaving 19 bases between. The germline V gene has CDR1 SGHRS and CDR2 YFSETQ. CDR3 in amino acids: CASTNGTHTGNEQFF. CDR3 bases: TGCGCCAGCACAAACGGGACTCACACGGGCAATGAGCAGTTCTTC. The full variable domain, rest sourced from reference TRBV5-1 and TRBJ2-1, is KAGVTQTPRYLIKTRGQQVTLSCSPISGHRSVSWYQQTPGQGLQFLFEYFSETQRNKGNFPGRFSGRQFSNSRSEMNVSTLELGDSALYLCASTNGTHTGNEQFFGPGTRLTVL.

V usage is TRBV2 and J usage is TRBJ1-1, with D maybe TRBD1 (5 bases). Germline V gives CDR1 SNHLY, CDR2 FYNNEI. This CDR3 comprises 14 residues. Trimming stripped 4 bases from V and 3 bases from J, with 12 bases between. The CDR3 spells CASSGLGGYTEAFF. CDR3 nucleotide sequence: TGTGCCAGCAGTGGCTTGGGGGGGTACACTGAAGCTTTCTTT.